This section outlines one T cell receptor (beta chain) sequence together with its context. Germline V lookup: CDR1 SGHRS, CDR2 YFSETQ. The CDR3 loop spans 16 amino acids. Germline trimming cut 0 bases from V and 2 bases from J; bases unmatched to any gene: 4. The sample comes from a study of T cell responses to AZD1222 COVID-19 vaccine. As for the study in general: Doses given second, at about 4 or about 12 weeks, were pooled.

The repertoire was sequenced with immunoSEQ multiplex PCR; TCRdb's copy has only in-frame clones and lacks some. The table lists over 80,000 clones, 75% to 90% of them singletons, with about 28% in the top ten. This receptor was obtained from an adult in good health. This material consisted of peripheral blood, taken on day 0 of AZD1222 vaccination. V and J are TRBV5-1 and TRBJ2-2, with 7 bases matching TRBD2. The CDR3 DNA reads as TGCGCCAGCAGCTTGGTTTTAGCGGGCAACACCGGGGAGCTGTTTTTT. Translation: CASSLVLAGNTGELFF.